Listed here is a single T cell receptor beta chain. Antigen specificity is unknown. The sample is drawn from a study of cytomegalovirus exposure and HLA in healthy donors. Study-wide results and limits: As immune exposure information, only CMV serostatus was available. A prior analysis recorded that most TCR beta V segments were productive about 90% or about 30% of the time. Presence/absence results assume similar sequencing depth per donor, which may not hold.

The PCR ran on 60 Vbeta and 13 Jbeta primers. Sequenced by immunoSEQ multiplex PCR; TCRdb stores in-frame clones only, minus some. Among 100,000 to 150,000 clones listed, 17% were seen once. The CDR3 totals 14 residues. V was cut by 6 bases and J by 6 bases, with 15 bases left in between. Germline-derived CDR1 and CDR2 are MNHEY and SMNVEV (reference sequence). This chain uses TRBV27 with TRBJ1-5, with D perhaps TRBD1 (6 bases). The receptor was isolated from a female donor in good health and CMV-seropositive. Source material: PBMCs. CDR3 protein: CASSPLLGGQPQHF. The CDR3 DNA reads as TGTGCCAGCAGCCCCCTCTTAGGGGGTCAGCCCCAGCATTTT.